This TCR beta chain stems from a study of blood T cell repertoires in COVID-19. Assay: immunoSEQ multiplex PCR; the TCRdb copy retains only in-frame clones and omits some. The table has 250,000 to 350,000 clones, roughly nine tenths seen once. The CDR3 extends over 16 amino acids. The ends were cut back, 4 bases at V and 0 bases at J, with 13 bases in the middle. Germline CDR1 is LGHDT and CDR2 is YNNKEL (reference sequence). The rearrangement joins TRBV3-1 (or the pseudogene TRBV3-2) to TRBJ2-1; no reliable D call. This clonotype was sampled from a woman aged 30 to 39 with COVID-19, enrolled during active disease. The specimen was peripheral blood. The DNA for the CDR3 is TGTGCCAGCAGCCTCCGAATCTCCAGCTCCTACAATGAGCAGTTCTTC. Translated, it gives CASSLRISSSYNEQFF.